Below are 28 T cell receptor beta chains sequenced from a single sample in a study of tumor-infiltrating lymphocytes in localized non-small cell lung cancer. Assay used: immunoSEQ multiplex PCR; TCRdb lists only in-frame clones, some missing. The table includes roughly 2,800 clones, 60% to 80% detected once. The sequenced material came from uninvolved lung tissue not adjacent to the tumor. These receptors came from a human donor with non-small cell lung cancer.

There are a few counts of this clone. The identical CDR3 is also encoded by other nucleotide sequences in the sample. The rearrangement links TRBV6-1 to TRBJ2-5, with 11 bases fitting TRBD2. Per the germline V gene, CDR1 is MNHNS and CDR2 is SASEGT. The ends lost 1 base at V and 2 bases at J; junction bases unmatched: 0. This CDR3 has 15 amino acids. The CDR3, as DNA: TGTGCCAGCAGTGAAGGACTAGCGGGGCAAGAGACCCAGTACTTC. Translating gives CASSEGLAGQETQYF.

The sample holds one count of this clone. The CDR3: CASSVARGQETQYF. The CDR3 DNA sequence: TGTGCCAGCAGCGTAGCCAGGGGGCAAGAGACCCAGTACTTC. This sequence joins TRBV9 and TRBJ2-5; 7 nucleotides match TRBD1. Unmatched junction bases numbered 1, after V lost 0 bases and J lost 2 bases. CDR1 is SGDLS and CDR2 is YYNGEE in the germline V gene. CDR3 length: 14 amino acids.

About this clone: The sample contains more than one DNA sequence encoding this CDR3. V and J are TRBV11-3 and TRBJ1-4; D is possibly TRBD1 (5 bases). The germline CDR1 and CDR2 sequences are SGHNT and YENEEA. This CDR3 comprises 13 residues. V was cut by 2 bases and J by 7 bases, with 8 bases left in between. The CDR3 reads CASSLRGGEKLFF. In DNA form, the CDR3 reads TGTGCCAGCAGCTTAAGGGGAGGTGAAAAACTGTTTTTT.

Details on this clone: Other DNA sequences within the sample encode an identical CDR3. The chain combines TRBV5-1 with TRBJ1-1, with D uncertain. V was pared by 0 bases and J by 0 bases, with 3 bases between. Per the germline V gene, CDR1 is SGHRS and CDR2 is YFSETQ. This CDR3 region has 13 residues. The CDR3 region is CASSLELNTEAFF. For the CDR3, the DNA is TGCGCCAGCAGCTTGGAGCTGAACACTGAAGCTTTCTTT. Complete variable domain (other parts from reference TRBV5-1 and TRBJ1-1): KAGVTQTPRYLIKTRGQQVTLSCSPISGHRSVSWYQQTPGQGLQFLFEYFSETQRNKGNFPGRFSGRQFSNSRSEMNVSTLELGDSALYLCASSLELNTEAFFGQGTRLTVV.

The chain is built from TRBV7-3 and TRBJ2-5; 8 bases match TRBD1. Germline V lookup: CDR1 SGHTA, CDR2 FQGTGA. This CDR3 is 14 amino acids long. The junction had 8 bases not matched to a gene; V was cut back by 5 bases and J by 6 bases. CDR3 sequence reads: CASSQAGGAQTQYF. Here the CDR3 DNA reads TGTGCCAGCAGCCAAGCAGGGGGCGCACAGACCCAGTACTTC. The full variable domain, rest sourced from reference TRBV7-3 and TRBJ2-5, is GAGVSQTPSNKVTEKGKYVELRCDPISGHTALYWYRQSLGQGPEFLIYFQGTGAADDSGLPNDRFFAVRPEGSVSTLKIQRTERGDSAVYLCASSQAGGAQTQYFGPGTRLLVL.

This clone occurred a few times. The CDR3 region is CASSIEKRGGKNEQFF. The DNA for the CDR3 is TGTGCCAGCAGCATCGAAAAGCGGGGGGGCAAAAATGAGCAGTTCTTC. The chain carries TRBV6-6 and TRBJ2-1; TRBD2 agrees at 10 bases. This CDR3 has 16 residues. After removal of 6 bases from V and 7 bases from J, the junction contained 12 bases not matched to a gene. CDR1 is MNHNY and CDR2 is SVGAGI in the germline V gene (reference sequence).

The CDR3 DNA sequence: TGTGCCAGCAGCTTATTGGGACACACGAACACCGGGGAGCTGTTTTTT. Translation: CASSLLGHTNTGELFF. The rearrangement uses TRBV7-9 and TRBJ2-2; D possibly corresponds to TRBD1 (6 bases). The CDR3 extends over 16 amino acids. The germline V gene encodes CDR1 SEHNR and CDR2 FQNEAQ (reference sequence). Deletions cut 2 bases from V and 0 bases from J, with 10 bases between.

This rearrangement joins TRBV6-5 to TRBJ1-6, with 7 positions matching TRBD1. Germline V gene lookup returns CDR1 MNHEY and CDR2 SVGAGI. CDR3 length: 14 amino acids. Trimming cost V 6 bases and J 7 bases; bases outside gene matches: 6. CDR3 sequence (DNA): TGTGCCAGCAGGAAGACAGGGCGGAATTCACCCCTCCACTTT. Translation gives CASRKTGRNSPLHF.

This rearrangement joins TRBV11-2 to TRBJ2-2; the D is unclear. V lost 1 base to trimming and J lost 4 bases, with 7 bases between them. The CDR3 totals 14 residues. Per germline, CDR1 SGHAT and CDR2 FQNNGV. The CDR3, as DNA: TGTGCCAGCAGCTTAGGCACCTCCACCGGGGAGCTGTTTTTT. Its translation: CASSLGTSTGELFF.

This clone was seen a handful of times. V is TRBV7-9 and J is TRBJ1-6; D may be TRBD1 (5 bases). Deletions cut 4 bases from V and 10 bases from J, with 20 bases between. Germline CDR1 is SEHNR and CDR2 is FQNEAQ (reference sequence). The CDR3 is 16 residues long. In DNA form, the CDR3 reads TGTGCCAGCAGCTCGTCGGCGGCGGGGCAGGTATCACCCCTCCACTTT. Its translation: CASSSSAAGQVSPLHF.

This sequence joins TRBV4-3 and TRBJ2-1; a weak D match, TRBD2 (5 bases). The CDR3 runs to 13 residues. The ends were cut back, 0 bases at V and 10 bases at J, with 10 bases in the middle. In germline, CDR1 is LGHNA, CDR2 YSLEER. This chain's CDR3 is CASSQEGWEEQFF. Here the CDR3 DNA reads TGCGCCAGCAGCCAAGAGGGGTGGGAGGAGCAGTTCTTC.

This chain uses TRBV2 with TRBJ2-2; 10 bases are shared with TRBD2. V gave up 7 bases and J gave up 0 bases; unmatched junction bases: 5. This CDR3 has 16 residues. The V gene's germline CDR1 is SNHLY and CDR2 FYNNEI. The CDR3 is CASKRGGHPNTGELFF. The CDR3 DNA is TGTGCCAGCAAGCGGGGGGGACACCCGAACACCGGGGAGCTGTTTTTT. The whole variable domain, filled in from reference TRBV2 and TRBJ2-2, reads EPEVTQTPSHQVTQMGQEVILRCVPISNHLYFYWYRQILGQKVEFLVSFYNNEISEKSEIFDDQFSVERPDGSNFTLKIRSTKLEDSAMYFCASKRGGHPNTGELFFGEGSRLTVL.

J is TRBJ2-7 and V is TRBV6-6; possible D gene TRBD2, 5 bases. Trimming cost V 2 bases and J 3 bases, with 14 bases left between them. This CDR3 comprises 15 residues. CDR1 and CDR2 from the germline V gene are MNHNY and SVGAGI (reference sequence). The CDR3 bases are TGTGCCAGCAGTTACGGTCCCCTGAGGGACTACGAGCAGTACGTC. The encoded protein is CASSYGPLRDYEQYV.

The J gene is TRBJ1-2, the V gene TRBV21-1; TRBD1 reflects the table's D call only, with no check against the DNA. TRBV21-1 is tagged as a pseudogene. The CDR3 runs to 15 residues. For the CDR3, the DNA is TGTGCCAGCAGCGCAAGGACAGGGAGGGACTATGGCTACACCTTC. This gives the protein CASSARTGRDYGYTF.

The chain carries TRBV5-4 and TRBJ1-2; no firm D call. The CDR3 covers 14 residues. CDR1 is SGHNT and CDR2 is YYREEE in the germline V gene (reference sequence). The germline V and J ends were trimmed by 0 bases and 7 bases, with 13 bases remaining between them. CDR3 nucleotide sequence: TGTGCCAGCAGCTTGGGGGAGAGGAGTCGTGGCTACACCTTC. Translating it yields CASSLGERSRGYTF. The full variable domain, its missing parts supplied by reference TRBV5-4 and TRBJ1-2, is ETGVTQSPTHLIKTRGQQVTLRCSSQSGHNTVSWYQQALGQGPQFIFQYYREEENGRGNFPPRFSGLQFPNYSSELNVNALELDDSALYLCASSLGERSRGYTFGSGTRLTVV.

This clone was seen only once. CDR3 sequence (DNA): TGTGCCAGCAGCTTCGGTGGTACCGGGACCTTATATGGCTACACCTTC. Translation: CASSFGGTGTLYGYTF. V usage is TRBV5-4 and J usage is TRBJ1-2, with D perhaps TRBD1 (5 bases). The CDR3 is made up of 16 amino acids. V was pared by 2 bases and J by 5 bases, with 19 bases between. From germline, CDR1 is SGHNT and CDR2 YYREEE (reference sequence). The full variable domain, rest sourced from reference TRBV5-4 and TRBJ1-2, is ETGVTQSPTHLIKTRGQQVTLRCSSQSGHNTVSWYQQALGQGPQFIFQYYREEENGRGNFPPRFSGLQFPNYSSELNVNALELDDSALYLCASSFGGTGTLYGYTFGSGTRLTVV.

This clone was detected only a few times. This chain connects TRBV6-5 to TRBJ1-6; D gene ambiguous. V lost 4 bases and J 2 bases, leaving 9 bases between the germline ends. The CDR3 sequence is 15 residues long. Germline V gene lookup returns CDR1 MNHEY and CDR2 SVGAGI. CDR3: CASSSGGTYNSPLHF. The CDR3 nucleotides are TGTGCCAGCAGTTCAGGCGGAACCTATAATTCACCCCTCCACTTT.

As to this clone: The DNA is omitted, as the CDR3 cannot be located on it reliably, and the CDR3 follows TCRdb's listing. V is TRBV29-1 and J is TRBJ2-6; the tabulated D call, TRBD2, remains unverified against the DNA. Germline V gene sequence: CDR1 SQVTM, CDR2 ANQGSEA. The CDR3 comprises 8 residues, both ends counted. CDR3 protein: CSVAGGAF.

This clone was detected only a few times. This rearrangement joins TRBV5-4 to TRBJ2-7, with TRBD1 identical over 8 bases. Germline V gene sequence: CDR1 SGHNT, CDR2 YYREEE (reference sequence). The CDR3 covers 12 residues. V lost 5 bases and J lost 7; bases outside the gene matches: 5. The CDR3 sequence: CASSQGAREQYV. As DNA, the CDR3 is TGTGCCAGCAGTCAGGGGGCGCGAGAGCAGTACGTC.

This clone was counted a single time. The chain uses TRBV11-3 and TRBJ2-1; 11 nucleotides match TRBD2. Germline trimming cut 4 bases from V and 10 bases from J; bases unmatched to any gene: 15. This CDR3 comprises 17 residues. Germline V gene lookup returns CDR1 SGHNT and CDR2 YENEEA. The CDR3 DNA sequence: TGTGCCAGCAGCTCCCCTAAACTAGCGGGAGATGGAGGGGAGCAGTTCTTC. Translation gives CASSSPKLAGDGGEQFF.

The chain couples TRBV6-6 to TRBJ2-4; 12 bases match TRBD1. There are 13 residues in the CDR3. Germline V gene lookup returns CDR1 MNHNY and CDR2 SVGAGI (reference sequence). The V and J ends lost 8 bases and 7 bases, in that order; junction bases with no gene match: 3. As DNA, the CDR3 is TGTGCCAGCCAGGGACAGGGGGCGAACATTCAGTACTTC. Translating it yields CASQGQGANIQYF.

The J gene is TRBJ2-1, the V gene TRBV5-4; D is perhaps TRBD2 (6 bases). The CDR3 extends over 13 amino acids. CDR1 is SGHNT and CDR2 is YYREEE in the germline V gene (reference sequence). V shed 3 bases and J shed 10 bases, with 14 bases lying between them. The CDR3 DNA reads as TGTGCCAGCAGCTACGTGGGGGGATGGGAGCAGTTCTTC. This translates into CASSYVGGWEQFF. The full variable domain, completed using reference TRBV5-4 and TRBJ2-1, is ETGVTQSPTHLIKTRGQQVTLRCSSQSGHNTVSWYQQALGQGPQFIFQYYREEENGRGNFPPRFSGLQFPNYSSELNVNALELDDSALYLCASSYVGGWEQFFGPGTRLTVL.

The rearrangement joins TRBV7-3 to TRBJ2-7; D call uncertain. Trimming removed 1 base from V and 6 bases from J, with 10 bases in between. CDR3 size: 13 residues. The germline V gene has CDR1 SGHTA and CDR2 FQGTGA. The CDR3 reads CASSLNPVGEQYF. The CDR3 nucleotides read TGTGCCAGCAGCTTAAACCCTGTAGGCGAGCAGTACTTC.

The J gene is TRBJ1-2, the V gene TRBV6-5; D not certain. Between the trimmed V and J ends, which lost 10 bases and 2 bases, there was a span of 20 bases. Germline V CDR1 and CDR2: MNHEY, SVGAGI. CDR3 length equals 15 residues. This CDR3 reads CATRESGVRNYGYTF. The CDR3 coding sequence is TGTGCCACGAGAGAGTCGGGAGTGAGGAACTATGGCTACACCTTC.

With regard to this clone: At one boundary the junction diverges from the germline segment, which might be a read error. Other nucleotide sequences from this sample produce the same CDR3. V is TRBV7-2 and J is TRBJ1-2; D unresolved. Germline V gives CDR1 SGHTA, CDR2 FQGNSA. The CDR3 is 12 amino acids. The chain's CDR3 is CASSLDGVGYTF. The DNA of the CDR3 is TGTGCCAGCAGCTTAGATGGGGTCGGCTACACTTTC.

This clone has a handful of counts. Other DNA sequences in this sample translate to the same CDR3. The chain joins TRBV6-6 to TRBJ2-5; D may correspond to TRBD1 or TRBD2 (5 bases each). In germline, CDR1 is MNHNY, CDR2 SVGAGI (reference sequence). The CDR3 covers 13 residues. Trimming left V 2 bases short and J 5 bases short, with 9 bases between. The CDR3 loop is CASSYGGGETQYF. The DNA of the CDR3 is TGTGCCAGCAGTTACGGGGGTGGGGAGACCCAGTACTTC.

The genes are TRBV5-1 and TRBJ2-3; 8 bases line up with TRBD2. The CDR3 spans 16 residues. Trimming at V came to 7 bases and at J to 1 base, leaving 11 bases not matched to a gene. Looked up from germline, CDR1 is SGHRS and CDR2 is YFSETQ. This CDR3 is CASAPRGGERTDTQYF. CDR3 sequence (DNA): TGCGCCAGCGCCCCTCGGGGGGGGGAGCGCACAGATACGCAGTATTTT.

As for this clone: One end of the junction is discordant with germline, which a read error may explain. This chain uses TRBV7-7 with TRBJ2-2; tentative D call: TRBD2 (6 bases). CDR1 is SSHAT and CDR2 is FNYEAQ in the germline V gene (reference sequence). The CDR3 totals 18 residues. The CDR3 DNA is TGTGCTAGCAGCTTGGCGGGAAGCAGGAGTCTTTGGGCCGGGGAGCTGTTTTTT. It translates to CASSLAGSRSLWAGELFF.